This TCR beta chain was observed in a study of blood T cell repertoires in COVID-19. Looking at the study overall: The origin of the acute and convalescent COVID-19 samples was the United States, Italy and Spain.

Original data processing: Researchers report that nucleated cell counts were estimated from reference gene primer amplification. Sequenced by immunoSEQ multiplex PCR; TCRdb stores in-frame clones only, minus some. V and J calls and clone size are those listed in that table; D and trimming were worked out from the DNA. Found here are about 120,000 clones, 90% of them singletons; the top ten hold 1.8%. Germline assignment: CDR1 MDHEN and CDR2 SYDVKM. V lost 2 bases and J 5 bases, leaving 12 bases between the germline ends. CDR3 length: 14 amino acids. This clonotype was sampled from a human donor with active COVID-19. The donor label of this sample is uncertain. The J gene is TRBJ1-1, the V gene TRBV28; TRBD1 is a possible D gene (6 bases). The material sequenced was peripheral blood. CDR3 sequence reads: CASSLGGDGTEAFF. CDR3 bases: TGTGCCAGCAGTTTAGGGGGCGACGGGACTGAAGCTTTCTTT.